This entry is about one T cell receptor beta chain. The antigen is undetermined. The germline CDR1 and CDR2 sequences are MNHNS and SASEGT. Trimming took 6 bases from V and 3 from J; bases not matched to a gene: 5. The CDR3 extends over 14 amino acids. These data originate in a study of cytomegalovirus exposure and HLA in healthy donors. Using immunoSEQ multiplex PCR, the repertoire was profiled, and TCRdb retains in-frame clones only, with some absent. The profile shows 220,000 or so clones, around 86% of them singletons. Study results and caveats: The study recorded around 160 TCR beta chains that were cytomegalovirus-associated.

The donors were members of the validation cohort comprising some 130 subjects, separate from the roughly 670-subject first cohort. The specimen sequenced was PBMCs. The receptor was isolated from a woman younger than 30 in good health and CMV-seropositive. The genes are TRBV6-1 and TRBJ1-1; 9 bases map to TRBD1. This CDR3 reads CASSRDREDTEAFF. CDR3 nucleotide sequence: TGTGCCAGCAGCCGGGACAGGGAGGACACTGAAGCTTTCTTT.